This T cell receptor (beta chain) was profiled in a study of cytomegalovirus exposure and HLA in healthy donors. Germline values: CDR1 MDHEN, CDR2 SYDVKM. The V and J ends lost 6 bases and 1 base, in that order; junction bases with no gene match: 3. This CDR3 contains 14 residues. The primer mix had 60 Vbeta and 13 Jbeta primers. Repertoires were generated with immunoSEQ multiplex PCR, while TCRdb's copy carries only in-frame clones and drops some. Of 150,000 to 200,000 clones in the sample, about four fifths are singletons; the top ten hold 1.5% to 2%. The chain employs TRBV28 and TRBJ2-7; the match to TRBD2 covers 10 bases. The TCR sequence derives from a woman in her forties or fifties in good health and CMV-seronegative. Sequencing was carried out using PBMCs. CDR3 coding DNA: TGTGCCAGCAGAACTAGCGGGATATCCTACGAGCAGTACTTC. It specifies CASRTSGISYEQYF.